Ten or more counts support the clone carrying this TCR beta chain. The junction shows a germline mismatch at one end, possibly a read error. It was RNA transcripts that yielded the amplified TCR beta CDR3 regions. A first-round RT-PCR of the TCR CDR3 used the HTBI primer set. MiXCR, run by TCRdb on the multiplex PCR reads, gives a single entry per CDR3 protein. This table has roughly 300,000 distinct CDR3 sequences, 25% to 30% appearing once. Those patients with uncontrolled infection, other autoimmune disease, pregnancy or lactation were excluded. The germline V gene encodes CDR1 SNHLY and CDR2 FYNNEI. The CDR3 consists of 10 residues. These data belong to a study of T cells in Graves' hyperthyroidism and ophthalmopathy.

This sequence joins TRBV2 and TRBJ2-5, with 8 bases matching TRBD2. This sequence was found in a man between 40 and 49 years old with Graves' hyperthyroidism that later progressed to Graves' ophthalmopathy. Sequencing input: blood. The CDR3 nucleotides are TGTGCCAGCCGGGGGGGGATCCCCCACTTC. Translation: CASRGGIPHF.